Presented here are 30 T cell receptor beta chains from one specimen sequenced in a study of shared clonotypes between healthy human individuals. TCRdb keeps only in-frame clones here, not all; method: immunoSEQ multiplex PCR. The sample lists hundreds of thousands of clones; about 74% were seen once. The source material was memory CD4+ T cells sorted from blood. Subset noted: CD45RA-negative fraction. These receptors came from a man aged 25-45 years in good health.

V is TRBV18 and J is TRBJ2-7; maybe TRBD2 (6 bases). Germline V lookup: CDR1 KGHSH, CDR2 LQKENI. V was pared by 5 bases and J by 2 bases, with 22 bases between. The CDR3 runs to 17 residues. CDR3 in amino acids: CASSGLASAGNPYEQYF. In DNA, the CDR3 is TGTGCCAGCTCAGGCCTAGCATCCGCGGGAAACCCCTACGAGCAGTACTTC.

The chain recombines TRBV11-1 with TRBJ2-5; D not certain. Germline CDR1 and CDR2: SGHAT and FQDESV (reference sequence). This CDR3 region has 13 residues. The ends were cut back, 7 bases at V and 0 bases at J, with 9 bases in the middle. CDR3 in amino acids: CASTPEYQETQYF. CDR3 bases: TGTGCCAGCACCCCAGAGTACCAAGAGACCCAGTACTTC.

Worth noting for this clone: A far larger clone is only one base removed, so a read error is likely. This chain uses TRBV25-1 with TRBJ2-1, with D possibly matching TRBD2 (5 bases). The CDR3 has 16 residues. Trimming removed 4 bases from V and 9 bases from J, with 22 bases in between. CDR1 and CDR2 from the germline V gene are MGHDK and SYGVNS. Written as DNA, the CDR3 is TGTGCCAGCAGTGGCTACCGGGGTCTGAAATCTAGTGAGCAGTTCTTC. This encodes CASSGYRGLKSSEQFF.

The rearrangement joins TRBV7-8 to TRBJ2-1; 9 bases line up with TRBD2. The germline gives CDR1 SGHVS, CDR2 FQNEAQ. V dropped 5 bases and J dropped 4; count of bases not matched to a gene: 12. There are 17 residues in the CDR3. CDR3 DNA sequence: TGTGCCAGCAGCCCCCACCGGGAGGGACTAGCTTACAATGAGCAGTTCTTC. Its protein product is CASSPHREGLAYNEQFF.

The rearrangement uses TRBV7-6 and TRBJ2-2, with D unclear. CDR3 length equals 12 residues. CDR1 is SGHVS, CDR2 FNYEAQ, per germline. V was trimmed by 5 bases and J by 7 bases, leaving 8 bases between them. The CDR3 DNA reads TGTGCCAGCAGCCTCCCGGGCGGGGAGCTGTTTTTT. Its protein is CASSLPGGELFF.

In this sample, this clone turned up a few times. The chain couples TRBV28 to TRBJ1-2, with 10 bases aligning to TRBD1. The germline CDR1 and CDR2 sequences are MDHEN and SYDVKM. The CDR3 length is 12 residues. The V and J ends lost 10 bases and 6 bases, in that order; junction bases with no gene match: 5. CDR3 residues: CATRDRGNGYTF. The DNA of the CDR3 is TGTGCCACCAGGGACAGGGGAAATGGCTACACCTTC.

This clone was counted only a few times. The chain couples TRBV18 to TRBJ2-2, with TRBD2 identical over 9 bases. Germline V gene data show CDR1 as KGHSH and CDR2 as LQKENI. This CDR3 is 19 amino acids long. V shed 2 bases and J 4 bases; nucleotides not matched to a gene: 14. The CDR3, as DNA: TGTGCCAGCTCACCAGTTGTAGTAGATTCGACTAGCGGCACCGGGGAGCTGTTTTTT. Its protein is CASSPVVVDSTSGTGELFF.

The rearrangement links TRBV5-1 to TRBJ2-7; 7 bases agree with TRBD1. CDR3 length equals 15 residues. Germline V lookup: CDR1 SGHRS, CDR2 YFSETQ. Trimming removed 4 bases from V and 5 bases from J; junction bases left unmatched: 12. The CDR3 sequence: CASSRTLERGHEQYF. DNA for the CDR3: TGCGCCAGCAGCCGCACCCTGGAAAGGGGGCACGAGCAGTACTTC.

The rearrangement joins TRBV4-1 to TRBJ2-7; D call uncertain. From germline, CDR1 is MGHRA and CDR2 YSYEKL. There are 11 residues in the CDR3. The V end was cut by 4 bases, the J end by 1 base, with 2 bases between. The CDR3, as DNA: TGCGCCAGCAGCCCATCCTACGAGCAGTACTTC. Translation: CASSPSYEQYF.

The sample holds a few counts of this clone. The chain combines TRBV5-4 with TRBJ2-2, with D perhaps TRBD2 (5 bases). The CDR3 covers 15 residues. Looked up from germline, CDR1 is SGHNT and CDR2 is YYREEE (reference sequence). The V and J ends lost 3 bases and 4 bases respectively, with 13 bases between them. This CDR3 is CASSSEVGLTGELFF. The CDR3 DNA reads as TGTGCCAGCAGCTCCGAGGTAGGACTCACCGGGGAGCTGTTTTTT.

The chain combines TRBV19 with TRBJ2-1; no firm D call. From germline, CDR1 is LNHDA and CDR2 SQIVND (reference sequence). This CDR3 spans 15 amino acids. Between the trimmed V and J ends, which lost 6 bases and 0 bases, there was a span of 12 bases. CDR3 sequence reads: CASRAIPSSYNEQFF. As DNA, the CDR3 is TGTGCCAGTAGGGCTATCCCGAGCTCCTACAATGAGCAGTTCTTC.

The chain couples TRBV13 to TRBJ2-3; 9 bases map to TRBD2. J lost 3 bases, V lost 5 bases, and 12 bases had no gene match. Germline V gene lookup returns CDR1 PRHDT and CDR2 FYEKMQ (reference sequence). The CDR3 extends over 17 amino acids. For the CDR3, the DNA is TGTGCCAGCAGCCGTTATCTTGCGGGAGGGGGTACAGATACGCAGTATTTT. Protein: CASSRYLAGGGTDTQYF.

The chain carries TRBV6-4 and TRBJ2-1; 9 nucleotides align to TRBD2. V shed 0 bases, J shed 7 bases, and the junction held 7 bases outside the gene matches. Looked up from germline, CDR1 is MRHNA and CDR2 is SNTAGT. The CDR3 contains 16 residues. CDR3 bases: TGTGCCAGCAGTGACTCGAGTCTAGCGGGGCCAAATGAGCAGTTCTTC. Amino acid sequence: CASSDSSLAGPNEQFF.

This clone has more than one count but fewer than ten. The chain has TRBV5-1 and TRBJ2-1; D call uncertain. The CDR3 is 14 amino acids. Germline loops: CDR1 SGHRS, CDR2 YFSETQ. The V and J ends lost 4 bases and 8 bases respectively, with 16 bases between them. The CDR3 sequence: CASSSRALLDEQFF. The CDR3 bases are TGCGCCAGCAGCAGCCGGGCCCTTCTGGATGAGCAGTTCTTC.

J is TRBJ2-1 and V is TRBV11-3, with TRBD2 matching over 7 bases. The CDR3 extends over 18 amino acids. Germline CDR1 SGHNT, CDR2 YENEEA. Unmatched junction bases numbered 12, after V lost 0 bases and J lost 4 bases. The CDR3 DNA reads TGTGCCAGCAGCTTAGATGCCACGGGGGGAGAAGATTACAATGAGCAGTTCTTC. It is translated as CASSLDATGGEDYNEQFF.

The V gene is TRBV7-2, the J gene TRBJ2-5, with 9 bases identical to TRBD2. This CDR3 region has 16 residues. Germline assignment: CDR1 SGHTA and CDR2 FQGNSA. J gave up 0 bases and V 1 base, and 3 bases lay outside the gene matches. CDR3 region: CASSLGLAAYQETQYF. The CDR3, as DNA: TGTGCCAGCAGCTTAGGACTAGCGGCCTACCAAGAGACCCAGTACTTC. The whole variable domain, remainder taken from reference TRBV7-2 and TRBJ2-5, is GAGVSQSPSNKVTEKGKDVELRCDPISGHTALYWYRQSLGQGLEFLIYFQGNSAPDKSGLPSDRFSAERTGGSVSTLTIQRTQQEDSAVYLCASSLGLAAYQETQYFGPGTRLLVL.

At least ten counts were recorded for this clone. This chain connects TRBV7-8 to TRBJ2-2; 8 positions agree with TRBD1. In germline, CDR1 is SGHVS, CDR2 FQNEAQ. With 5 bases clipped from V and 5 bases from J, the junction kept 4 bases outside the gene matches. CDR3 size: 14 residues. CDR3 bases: TGTGCCAGCAGCCTGAGACAGGGGACCGGGGAGCTGTTTTTT. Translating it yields CASSLRQGTGELFF.

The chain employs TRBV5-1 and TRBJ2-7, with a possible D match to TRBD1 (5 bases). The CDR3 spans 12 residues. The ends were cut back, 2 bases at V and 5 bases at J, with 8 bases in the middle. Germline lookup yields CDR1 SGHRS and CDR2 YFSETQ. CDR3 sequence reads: CASSFQGNEQYF. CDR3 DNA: TGCGCCAGCAGCTTCCAGGGAAACGAGCAGTACTTC.

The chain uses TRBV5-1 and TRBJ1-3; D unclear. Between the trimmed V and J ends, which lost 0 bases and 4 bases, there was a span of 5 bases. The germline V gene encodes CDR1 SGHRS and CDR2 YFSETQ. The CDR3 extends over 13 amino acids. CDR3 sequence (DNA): TGCGCCAGCAGCTTGGGCAGCGGAAACACCATATATTTT. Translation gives CASSLGSGNTIYF. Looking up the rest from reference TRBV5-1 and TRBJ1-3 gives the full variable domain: KAGVTQTPRYLIKTRGQQVTLSCSPISGHRSVSWYQQTPGQGLQFLFEYFSETQRNKGNFPGRFSGRQFSNSRSEMNVSTLELGDSALYLCASSLGSGNTIYFGEGSWLTVV.

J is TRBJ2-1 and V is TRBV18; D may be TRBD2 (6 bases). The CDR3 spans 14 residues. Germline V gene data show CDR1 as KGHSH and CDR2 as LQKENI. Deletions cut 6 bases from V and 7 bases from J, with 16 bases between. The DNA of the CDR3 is TGTGCCAGCTCCCCCTCGGGGGACGTTAATGAGCAGTTCTTC. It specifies CASSPSGDVNEQFF.

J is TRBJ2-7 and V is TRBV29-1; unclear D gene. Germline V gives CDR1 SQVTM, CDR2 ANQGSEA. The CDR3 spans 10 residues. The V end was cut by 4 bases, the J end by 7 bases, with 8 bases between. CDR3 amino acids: CSVGTLEQYF. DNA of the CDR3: TGCAGCGTTGGGACGCTTGAGCAGTACTTC.

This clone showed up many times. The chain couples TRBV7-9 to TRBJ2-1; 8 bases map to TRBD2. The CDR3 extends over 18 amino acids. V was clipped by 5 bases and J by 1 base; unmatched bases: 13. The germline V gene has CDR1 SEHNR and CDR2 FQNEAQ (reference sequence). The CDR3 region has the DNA TGTGCCAGCAGCCCACCGGTCCTAAGCGGGGGTTCCTACAATGAGCAGTTCTTC. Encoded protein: CASSPPVLSGGSYNEQFF.

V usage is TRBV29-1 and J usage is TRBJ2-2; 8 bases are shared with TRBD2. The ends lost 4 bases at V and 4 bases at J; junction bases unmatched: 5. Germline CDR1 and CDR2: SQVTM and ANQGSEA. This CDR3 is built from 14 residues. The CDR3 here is CSVAYGRGTGELFF. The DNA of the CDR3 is TGCAGCGTTGCGTACGGGAGGGGCACCGGGGAGCTGTTTTTT.

CDR3 nucleotide sequence: TGCGCCAGTTCCAGTGACATGGAGACCCAGTACTTC. Amino acids: CASSSDMETQYF. This chain connects TRBV5-1 to TRBJ2-5; D not certain. The germline gives CDR1 SGHRS, CDR2 YFSETQ. There are 12 residues in the CDR3. Trimming removed 8 bases from V and 5 bases from J, with 13 bases in between. The full variable domain, rest sourced from reference TRBV5-1 and TRBJ2-5, is KAGVTQTPRYLIKTRGQQVTLSCSPISGHRSVSWYQQTPGQGLQFLFEYFSETQRNKGNFPGRFSGRQFSNSRSEMNVSTLELGDSALYLCASSSDMETQYFGPGTRLLVL.

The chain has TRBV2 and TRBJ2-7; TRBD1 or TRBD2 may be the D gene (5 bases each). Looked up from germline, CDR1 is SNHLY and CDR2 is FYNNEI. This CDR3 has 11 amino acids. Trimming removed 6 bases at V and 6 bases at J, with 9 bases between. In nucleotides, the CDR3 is TGTGCCAGCAGGGTGGGACGCGAGCAGTACTTC. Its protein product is CASRVGREQYF. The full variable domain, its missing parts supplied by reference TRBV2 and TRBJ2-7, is EPEVTQTPSHQVTQMGQEVILRCVPISNHLYFYWYRQILGQKVEFLVSFYNNEISEKSEIFDDQFSVERPDGSNFTLKIRSTKLEDSAMYFCASRVGREQYFGPGTRLTVT.

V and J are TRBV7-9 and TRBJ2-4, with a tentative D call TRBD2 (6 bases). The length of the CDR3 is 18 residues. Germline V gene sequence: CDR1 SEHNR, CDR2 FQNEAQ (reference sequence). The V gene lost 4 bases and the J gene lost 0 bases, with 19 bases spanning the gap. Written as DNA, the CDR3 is TGTGCCAGCAGCTCTGGGACGGGGGACTCCCTAGCCAAAAACATTCAGTACTTC. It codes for CASSSGTGDSLAKNIQYF.

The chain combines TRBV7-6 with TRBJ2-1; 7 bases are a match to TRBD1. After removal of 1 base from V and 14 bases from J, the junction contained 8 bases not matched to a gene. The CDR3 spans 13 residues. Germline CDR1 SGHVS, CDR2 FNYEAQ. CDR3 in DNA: TGTGCCAGCAGCTTAGAGAACAGGGGTCGAAAGTTCTTC. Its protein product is CASSLENRGRKFF.

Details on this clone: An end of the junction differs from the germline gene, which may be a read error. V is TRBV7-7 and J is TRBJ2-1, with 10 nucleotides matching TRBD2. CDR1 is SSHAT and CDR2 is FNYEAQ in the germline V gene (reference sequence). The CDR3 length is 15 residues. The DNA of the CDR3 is TGTGCTAGCAGCGAGCGGGAGGGCCCCTACAATGAGCAGTTCTTC. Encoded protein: CASSEREGPYNEQFF.

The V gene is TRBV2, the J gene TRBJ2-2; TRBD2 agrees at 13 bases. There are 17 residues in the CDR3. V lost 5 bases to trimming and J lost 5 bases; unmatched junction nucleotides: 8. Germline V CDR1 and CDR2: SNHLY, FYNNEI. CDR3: CASSLTSGRSQTGELFF. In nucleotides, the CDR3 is TGTGCCAGCAGTTTGACTAGCGGGAGGTCTCAAACCGGGGAGCTGTTTTTT.

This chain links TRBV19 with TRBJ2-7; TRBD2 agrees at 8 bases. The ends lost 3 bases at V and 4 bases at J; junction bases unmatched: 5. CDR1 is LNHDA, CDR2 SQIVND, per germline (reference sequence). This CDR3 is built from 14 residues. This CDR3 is CASSITSGNYEQYF. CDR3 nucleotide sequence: TGTGCCAGTAGTATTACTAGCGGAAATTACGAGCAGTACTTC.